What follows describes a single T cell receptor (beta chain). What it recognizes is unknown. Treatment given: roughly 10-day PBMC culture with coronavirus spike peptide pools or control peptides (ViraFEST assay). Antigen-specific T cells were expanded with peptide pools by ViraFEST, and TCRs were then sequenced. The data were obtained in a study of vaccination and CD4 T cells after COVID-19. Overall study results and limits: Spike mono-reactivity was shown by 304 of 307 vaccine-specific clones in convalescent patients.

Sequencing of the DNA from cultured CD4+ T cells was carried out with the Oncomine TCR Beta short-read assay. Genomic DNA was drawn out of CD4+ T cells grown in culture. Each CDR3 protein is one row after TCRdb ran MiXCR on the PCR reads. The sample has 25,000 or so distinct CDR3 sequences; over 60% are singletons. Germline V gives CDR1 ENHRY, CDR2 SYGVKD. The CDR3 is made up of 15 amino acids. V was trimmed by 3 bases and J by 4 bases, leaving 15 bases between them. The sample here was CD4+ T cells from blood, cultured in vitro, taken after SARS-CoV-2 vaccination. This receptor was taken from a human donor who received a COVID-19 vaccine. This chain connects TRBV10-3 to TRBJ1-2; no clear D. In DNA, the CDR3 is TGTGCCATCAGTGACCCCCGCGGTAGCCCCTATGGCTACACCTTC. This translates into CAISDPRGSPYGYTF.